This TCR beta chain was sequenced during a study of STAT5B mutations in CD4+ large granular lymphocyte leukemia. Findings of the study overall: Main leukemic clonotypes were patient-specific, but approximately 25% appeared at low frequency elsewhere. 8/27 top patient clones versus 2/35 control clones were TRBV06-family.

The CDR3 runs to 13 residues. Germline assignment: CDR1 SGDLS and CDR2 YYNGEE. This was a survey-level run. Authors' processing steps: Lowest detectable productive clonotype frequency was 2.59 x 10-5. Sequenced by immunoSEQ multiplex PCR; TCRdb stores in-frame clones only, minus some. D and trimming were read from the DNA, whereas the V and J calls and clone size are those reported in that table. In the table there are approximately 33,000 clones, about nine tenths of which are singletons. To note about this clone: What it binds is unknown. Mismatch with germline at one junction end may stem from a read error.

The sequence came from a human donor in good health. The material sequenced was CD4+ T cells from blood buffy coats. J is TRBJ2-7 and V is TRBV9; a possible D gene is TRBD1 (5 bases). The CDR3 DNA is TGTGCCAGCAGCGGTGGGAAACAGGCGATTCCCCACTTC. It specifies CASSGGKQAIPHF.